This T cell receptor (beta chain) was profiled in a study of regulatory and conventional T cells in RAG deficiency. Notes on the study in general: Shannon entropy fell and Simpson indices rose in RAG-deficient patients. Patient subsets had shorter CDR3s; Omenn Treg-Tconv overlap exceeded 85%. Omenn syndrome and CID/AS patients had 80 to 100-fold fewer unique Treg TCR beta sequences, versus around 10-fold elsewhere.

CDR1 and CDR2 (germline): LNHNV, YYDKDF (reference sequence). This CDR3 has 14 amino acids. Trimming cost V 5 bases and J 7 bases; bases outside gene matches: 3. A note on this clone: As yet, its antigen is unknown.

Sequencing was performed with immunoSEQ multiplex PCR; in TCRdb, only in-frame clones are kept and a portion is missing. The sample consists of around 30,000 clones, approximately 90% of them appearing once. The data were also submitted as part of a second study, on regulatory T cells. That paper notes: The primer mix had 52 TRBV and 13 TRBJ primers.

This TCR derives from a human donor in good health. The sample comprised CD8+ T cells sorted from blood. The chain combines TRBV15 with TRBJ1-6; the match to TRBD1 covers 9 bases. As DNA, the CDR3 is TGTGCCACCAGCCGTGGGACAGGGAATTCACCCCTCCACTTT. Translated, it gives CATSRGTGNSPLHF.